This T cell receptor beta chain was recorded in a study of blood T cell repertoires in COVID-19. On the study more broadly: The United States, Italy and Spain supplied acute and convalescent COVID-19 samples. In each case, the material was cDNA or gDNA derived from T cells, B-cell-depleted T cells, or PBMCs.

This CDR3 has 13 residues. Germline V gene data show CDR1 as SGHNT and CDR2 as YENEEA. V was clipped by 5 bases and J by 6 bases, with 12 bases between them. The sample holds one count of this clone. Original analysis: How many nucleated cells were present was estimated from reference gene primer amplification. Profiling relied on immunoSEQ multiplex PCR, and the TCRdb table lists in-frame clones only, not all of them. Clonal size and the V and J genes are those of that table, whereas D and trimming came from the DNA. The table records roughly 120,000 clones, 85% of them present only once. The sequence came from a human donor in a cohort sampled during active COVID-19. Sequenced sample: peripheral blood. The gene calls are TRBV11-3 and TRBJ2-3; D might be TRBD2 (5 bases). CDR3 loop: CASSPRTGDTQYF. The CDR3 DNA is TGTGCCAGCAGCCCAAGGACGGGGGATACGCAGTATTTT.